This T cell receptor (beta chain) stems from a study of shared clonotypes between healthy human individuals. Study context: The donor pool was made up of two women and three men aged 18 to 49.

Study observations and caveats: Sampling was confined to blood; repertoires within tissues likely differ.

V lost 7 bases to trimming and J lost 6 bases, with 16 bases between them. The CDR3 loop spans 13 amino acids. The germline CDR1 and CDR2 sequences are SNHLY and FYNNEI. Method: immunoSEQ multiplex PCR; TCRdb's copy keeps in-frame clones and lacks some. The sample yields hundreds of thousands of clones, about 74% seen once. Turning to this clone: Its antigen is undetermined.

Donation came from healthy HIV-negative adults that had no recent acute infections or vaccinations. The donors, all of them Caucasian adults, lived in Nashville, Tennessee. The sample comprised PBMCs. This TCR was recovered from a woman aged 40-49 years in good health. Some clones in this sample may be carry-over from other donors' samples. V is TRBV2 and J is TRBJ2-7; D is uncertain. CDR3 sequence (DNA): TGTGCCAGCACCGCAGTTGGGGTGGGCGAGCAGTACTTC. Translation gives CASTAVGVGEQYF.